Sequencing of this TCR beta chain was carried out in a study of T-cell reconstitution after alpha-beta-depleted transplantation in children. Library preparation (for TCRbeta) was performed with unique molecular identifiers. TCRdb used MiXCR to reprocess the PCR reads, holding one entry per CDR3 protein. This sample has 750,000 to 950,000 distinct CDR3 sequences, with roughly 15% found just once. Study-wide results and caveats: Newly produced T cells mostly provided counts and TCRbeta diversity after one year, as hyperexpanded clones declined.

V shed 4 bases and J 5 bases; nucleotides not matched to a gene: 2. This CDR3 has 12 amino acids. From germline, CDR1 is KGHSH and CDR2 LQKENI. A note on this clonotype: Antigen unknown.

J is TRBJ2-7 and V is TRBV18, with 7 bases aligning to TRBD1. The sequence derives from a male patient between 5 and 17 years old who had a stem cell transplant for acute lymphoblastic leukemia, so the T cells may come from the graft donor. The sample consisted of PBMCs, mostly from graft donor cells, taken 360 days after TCRalphabeta/CD19-depleted stem cell transplant. CDR3 coding DNA: TGTGCCAGCTCACGGGACAGCAACGAGCAGTACTTC. Translated, it gives CASSRDSNEQYF.